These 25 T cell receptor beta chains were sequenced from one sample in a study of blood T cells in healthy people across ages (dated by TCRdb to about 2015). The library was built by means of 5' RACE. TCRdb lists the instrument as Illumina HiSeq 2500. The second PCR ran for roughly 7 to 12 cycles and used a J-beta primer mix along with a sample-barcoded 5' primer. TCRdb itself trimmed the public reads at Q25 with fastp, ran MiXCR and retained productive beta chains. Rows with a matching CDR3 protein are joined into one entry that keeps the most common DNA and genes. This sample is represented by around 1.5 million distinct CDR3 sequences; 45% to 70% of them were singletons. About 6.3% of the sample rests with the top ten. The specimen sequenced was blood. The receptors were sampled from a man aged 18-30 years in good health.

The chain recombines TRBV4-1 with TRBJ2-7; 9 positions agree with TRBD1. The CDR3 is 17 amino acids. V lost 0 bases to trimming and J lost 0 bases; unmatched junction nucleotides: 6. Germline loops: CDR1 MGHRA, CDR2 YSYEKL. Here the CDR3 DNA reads TGCGCCAGCAGCCAAGAGACCGGACAGGGGCACTCCTACGAGCAGTACTTC. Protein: CASSQETGQGHSYEQYF.

CDR3 protein: CASSLTYRAGETEAFF. The CDR3 DNA reads as TGTGCCAGTAGCCTTACCTACAGGGCCGGTGAAACTGAAGCTTTCTTT. The chain carries TRBV7-8 and TRBJ1-1; tentatively, D is TRBD1 (6 bases). The CDR3 is 16 residues long. Between the trimmed V and J ends, which lost 9 bases and 5 bases, there was a span of 25 bases. Germline CDR1 and CDR2: SGHVS and FQNEAQ.

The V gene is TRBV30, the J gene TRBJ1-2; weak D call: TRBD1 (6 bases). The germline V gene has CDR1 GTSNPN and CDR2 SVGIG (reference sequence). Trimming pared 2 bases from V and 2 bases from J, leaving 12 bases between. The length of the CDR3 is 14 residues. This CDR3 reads CAWSKGQLNYGYTF. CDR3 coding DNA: TGTGCCTGGAGTAAGGGACAATTAAACTATGGCTACACCTTC. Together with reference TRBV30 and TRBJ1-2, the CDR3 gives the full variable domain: SQTIHQWPATLVQPVGSPLSLECTVEGTSNPNLYWYRQAAGRGLQLLFYSVGIGQISSEVPQNLSASRPQDRQFILSSKKLLLSDSGFYLCAWSKGQLNYGYTFGSGTRLTVV.

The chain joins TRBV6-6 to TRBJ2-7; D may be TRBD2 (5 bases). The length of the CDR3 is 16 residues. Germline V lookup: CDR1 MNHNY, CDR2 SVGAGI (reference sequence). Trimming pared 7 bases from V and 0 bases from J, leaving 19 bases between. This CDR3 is CASMASGFLSSYEQYF. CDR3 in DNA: TGTGCCAGCATGGCAAGCGGATTCCTTAGCTCCTACGAGCAGTACTTC.

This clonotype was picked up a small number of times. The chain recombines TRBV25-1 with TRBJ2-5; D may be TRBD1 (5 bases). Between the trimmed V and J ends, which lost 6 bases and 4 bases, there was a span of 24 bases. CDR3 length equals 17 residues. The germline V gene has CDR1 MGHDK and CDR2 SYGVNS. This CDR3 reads CASSGWGIGPVGETQYF. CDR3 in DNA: TGTGCCAGCAGCGGGTGGGGCATCGGACCAGTCGGAGAGACCCAGTACTTC.

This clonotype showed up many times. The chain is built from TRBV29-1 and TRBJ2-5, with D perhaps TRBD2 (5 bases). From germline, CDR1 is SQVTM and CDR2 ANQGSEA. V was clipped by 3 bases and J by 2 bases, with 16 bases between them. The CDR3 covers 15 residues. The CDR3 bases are TGCAGCGTTGATCGGGGTGGTACGAGGCAAGAGACCCAGTACTTC. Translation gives CSVDRGGTRQETQYF. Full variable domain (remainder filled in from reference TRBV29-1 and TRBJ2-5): SAVISQKPSRDICQRGTSLTIQCQVDSQVTMMFWYRQQPGQSLTLIATANQGSEATYESGFVIDKFPISRPNLTFSTLTVSNMSPEDSSIYLCSVDRGGTRQETQYFGPGTRLLVL.

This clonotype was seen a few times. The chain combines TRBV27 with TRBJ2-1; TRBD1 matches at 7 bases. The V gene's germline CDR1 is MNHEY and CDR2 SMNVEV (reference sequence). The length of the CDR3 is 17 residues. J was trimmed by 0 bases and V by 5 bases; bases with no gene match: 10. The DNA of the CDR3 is TGTGCCAGCAGTCTAACGGCCGGGACAGCCTCCTACAATGAGCAGTTCTTC. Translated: CASSLTAGTASYNEQFF.

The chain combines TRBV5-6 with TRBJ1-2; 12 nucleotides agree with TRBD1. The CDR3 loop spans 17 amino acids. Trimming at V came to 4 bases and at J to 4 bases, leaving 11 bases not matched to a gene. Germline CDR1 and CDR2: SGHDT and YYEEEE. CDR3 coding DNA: TGTGCCAGCAGCCTCGGGGGACAGGGGGCGGCTGCCTATGGCTACACCTTC. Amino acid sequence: CASSLGGQGAAAYGYTF.

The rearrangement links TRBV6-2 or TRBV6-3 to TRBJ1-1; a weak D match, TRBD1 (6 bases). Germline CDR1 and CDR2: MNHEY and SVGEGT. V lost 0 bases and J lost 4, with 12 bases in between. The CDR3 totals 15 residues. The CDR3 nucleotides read TGTGCCAGCAGTTACTCAGGGGGTTTTGGCACTGAAGCTTTCTTT. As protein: CASSYSGGFGTEAFF.

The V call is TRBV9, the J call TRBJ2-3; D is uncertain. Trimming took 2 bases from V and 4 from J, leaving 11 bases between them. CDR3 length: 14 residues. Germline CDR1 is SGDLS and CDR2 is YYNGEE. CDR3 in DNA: TGTGCCAGCAGCGTTTCCTCTAGGCCAGATACGCAGTATTTT. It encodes CASSVSSRPDTQYF.

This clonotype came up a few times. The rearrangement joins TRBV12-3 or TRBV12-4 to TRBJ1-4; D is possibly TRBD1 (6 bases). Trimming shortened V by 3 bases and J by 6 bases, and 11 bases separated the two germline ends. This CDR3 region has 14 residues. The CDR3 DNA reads TGTGCCAGCAGTTTTAACAGGGAGGATGAAAAACTGTTTTTT. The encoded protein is CASSFNREDEKLFF.

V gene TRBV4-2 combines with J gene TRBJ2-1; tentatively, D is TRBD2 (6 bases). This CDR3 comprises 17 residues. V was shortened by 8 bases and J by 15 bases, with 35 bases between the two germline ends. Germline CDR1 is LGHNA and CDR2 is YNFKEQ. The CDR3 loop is CASQASGNGGGGLGTFF. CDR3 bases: TGTGCCAGCCAAGCCTCTGGGAACGGGGGAGGAGGTCTCGGCACGTTCTTC.

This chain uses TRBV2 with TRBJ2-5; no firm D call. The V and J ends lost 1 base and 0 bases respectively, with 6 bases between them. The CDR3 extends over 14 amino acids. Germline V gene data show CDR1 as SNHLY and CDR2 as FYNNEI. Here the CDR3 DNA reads TGTGCCAGCAGTGAAGTACTAAACCAAGAGACCCAGTACTTC. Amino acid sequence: CASSEVLNQETQYF.

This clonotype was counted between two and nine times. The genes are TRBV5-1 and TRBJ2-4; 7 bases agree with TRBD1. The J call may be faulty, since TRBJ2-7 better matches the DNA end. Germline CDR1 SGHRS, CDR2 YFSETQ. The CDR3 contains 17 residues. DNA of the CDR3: TGCGCCAGCAGCGTAGACCCCACAGGGGAAGTAAGCTACGAGCAGTACTTC. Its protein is CASSVDPTGEVSYEQYF.

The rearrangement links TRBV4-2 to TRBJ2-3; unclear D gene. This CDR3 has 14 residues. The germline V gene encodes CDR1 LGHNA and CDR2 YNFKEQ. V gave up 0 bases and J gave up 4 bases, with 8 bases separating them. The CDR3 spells CASSQEYEPDTQYF. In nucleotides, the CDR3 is TGTGCCAGCAGCCAAGAATACGAGCCAGATACGCAGTATTTT.

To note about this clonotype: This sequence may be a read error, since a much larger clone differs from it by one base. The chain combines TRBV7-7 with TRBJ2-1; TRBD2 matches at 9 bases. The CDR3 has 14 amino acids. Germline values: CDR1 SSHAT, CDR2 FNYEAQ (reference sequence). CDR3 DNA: TGTACCAGCAGCCCAGCGGGAGGCTACAATGAGCAGTTCTTC. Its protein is CTSSPAGGYNEQFF.

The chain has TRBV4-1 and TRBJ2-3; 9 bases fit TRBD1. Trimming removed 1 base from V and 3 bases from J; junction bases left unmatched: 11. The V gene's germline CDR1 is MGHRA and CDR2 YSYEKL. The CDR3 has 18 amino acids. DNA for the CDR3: TGCGCCAGCAGCCAAGTATTGACCACAGGGGGCTTTACAGATACGCAGTATTTT. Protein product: CASSQVLTTGGFTDTQYF.

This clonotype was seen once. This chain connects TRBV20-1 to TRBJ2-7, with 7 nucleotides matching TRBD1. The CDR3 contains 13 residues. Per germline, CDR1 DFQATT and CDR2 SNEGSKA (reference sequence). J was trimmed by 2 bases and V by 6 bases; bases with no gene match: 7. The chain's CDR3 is CSAMTGYPYEQYF. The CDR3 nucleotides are TGCAGTGCAATGACAGGGTACCCCTACGAGCAGTACTTC.

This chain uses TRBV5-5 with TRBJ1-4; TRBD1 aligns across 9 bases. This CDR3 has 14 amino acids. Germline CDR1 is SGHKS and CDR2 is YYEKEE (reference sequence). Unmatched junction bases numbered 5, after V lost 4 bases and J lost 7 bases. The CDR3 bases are TGTGCCAGCAGCATGGGACAGGGAGTTGAAAAACTGTTTTTT. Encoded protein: CASSMGQGVEKLFF.

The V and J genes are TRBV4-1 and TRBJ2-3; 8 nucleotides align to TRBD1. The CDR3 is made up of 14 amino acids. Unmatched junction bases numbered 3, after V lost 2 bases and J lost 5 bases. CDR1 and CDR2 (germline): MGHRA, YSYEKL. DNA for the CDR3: TGCGCCAGCAGCCAATTAACAGGGGGAGATACGCAGTATTTT. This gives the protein CASSQLTGGDTQYF.

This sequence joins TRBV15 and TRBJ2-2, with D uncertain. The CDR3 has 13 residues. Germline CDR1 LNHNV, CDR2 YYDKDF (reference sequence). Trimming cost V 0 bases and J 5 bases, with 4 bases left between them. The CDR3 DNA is TGTGCCACCAGCAGAGAAGGTACCGGGGAGCTGTTTTTT. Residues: CATSREGTGELFF.

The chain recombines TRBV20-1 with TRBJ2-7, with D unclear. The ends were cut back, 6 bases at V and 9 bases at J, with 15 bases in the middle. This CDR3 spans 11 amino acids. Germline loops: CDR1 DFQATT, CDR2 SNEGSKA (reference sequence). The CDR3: CSAMTSLRQYF. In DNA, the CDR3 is TGCAGTGCCATGACCTCGCTTAGGCAGTACTTC.

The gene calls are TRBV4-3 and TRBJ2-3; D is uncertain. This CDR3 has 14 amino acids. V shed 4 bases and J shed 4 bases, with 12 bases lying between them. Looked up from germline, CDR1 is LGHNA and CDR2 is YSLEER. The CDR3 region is CASSRPASPDTQYF. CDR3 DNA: TGCGCCAGCAGCCGGCCAGCTAGTCCAGATACGCAGTATTTT.

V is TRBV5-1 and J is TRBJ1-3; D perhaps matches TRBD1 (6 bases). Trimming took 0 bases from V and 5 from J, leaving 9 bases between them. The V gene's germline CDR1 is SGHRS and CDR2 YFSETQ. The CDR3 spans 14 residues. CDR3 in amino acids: CASSLEGQRNTIYF. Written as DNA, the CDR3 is TGCGCCAGCAGCTTGGAGGGACAAAGAAACACCATATATTTT.

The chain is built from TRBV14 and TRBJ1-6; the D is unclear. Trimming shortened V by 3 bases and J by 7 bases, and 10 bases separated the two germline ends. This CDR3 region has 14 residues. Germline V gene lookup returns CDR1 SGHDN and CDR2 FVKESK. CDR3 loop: CASSQLDLNSPLHF. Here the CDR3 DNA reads TGTGCCAGCAGCCAGCTAGACCTAAATTCACCCCTCCACTTT.